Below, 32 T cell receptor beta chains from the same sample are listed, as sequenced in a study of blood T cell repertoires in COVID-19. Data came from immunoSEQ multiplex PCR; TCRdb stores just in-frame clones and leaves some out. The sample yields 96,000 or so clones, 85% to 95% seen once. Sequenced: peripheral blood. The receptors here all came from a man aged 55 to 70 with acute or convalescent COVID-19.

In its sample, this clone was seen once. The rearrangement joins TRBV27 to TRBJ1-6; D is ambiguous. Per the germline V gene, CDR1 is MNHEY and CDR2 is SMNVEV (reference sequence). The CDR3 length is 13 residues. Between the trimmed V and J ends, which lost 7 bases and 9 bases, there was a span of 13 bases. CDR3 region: CASKGTVGSPLHF. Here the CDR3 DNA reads TGTGCCAGCAAAGGCACAGTAGGTTCACCCCTCCACTTT.

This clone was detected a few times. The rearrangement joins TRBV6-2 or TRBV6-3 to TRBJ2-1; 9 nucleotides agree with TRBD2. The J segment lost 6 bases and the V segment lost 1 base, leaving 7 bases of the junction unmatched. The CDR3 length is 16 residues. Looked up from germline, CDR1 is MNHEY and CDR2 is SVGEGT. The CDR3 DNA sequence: TGTGCCAGCAGTTACTGGGCTAGCGGGGCAACCAATGAGCAGTTCTTC. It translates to CASSYWASGATNEQFF.

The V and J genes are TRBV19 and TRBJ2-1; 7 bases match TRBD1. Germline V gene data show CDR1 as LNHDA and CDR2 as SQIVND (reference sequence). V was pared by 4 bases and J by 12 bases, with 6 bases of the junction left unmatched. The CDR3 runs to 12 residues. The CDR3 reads CASSKQGKGQFF. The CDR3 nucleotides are TGTGCCAGTAGTAAACAGGGGAAGGGGCAGTTCTTC. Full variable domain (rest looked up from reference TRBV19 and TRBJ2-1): DGGITQSPKYLFRKEGQNVTLSCEQNLNHDAMYWYRQDPGQGLRLIYYSQIVNDFQKGDIAEGYSVSREKKESFPLTVTSAQKNPTAFYLCASSKQGKGQFFGPGTRLTVL.

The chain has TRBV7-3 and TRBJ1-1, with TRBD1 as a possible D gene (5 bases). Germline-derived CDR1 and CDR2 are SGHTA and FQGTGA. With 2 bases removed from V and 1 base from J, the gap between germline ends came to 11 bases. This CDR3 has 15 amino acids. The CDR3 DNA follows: TGTGCCAGCAGCTTATTCGGGGGACCGAACACTGAAGCTTTCTTT. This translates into CASSLFGGPNTEAFF. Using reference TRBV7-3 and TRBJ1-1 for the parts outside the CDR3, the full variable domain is GAGVSQTPSNKVTEKGKYVELRCDPISGHTALYWYRQSLGQGPEFLIYFQGTGAADDSGLPNDRFFAVRPEGSVSTLKIQRTERGDSAVYLCASSLFGGPNTEAFFGQGTRLTVV.

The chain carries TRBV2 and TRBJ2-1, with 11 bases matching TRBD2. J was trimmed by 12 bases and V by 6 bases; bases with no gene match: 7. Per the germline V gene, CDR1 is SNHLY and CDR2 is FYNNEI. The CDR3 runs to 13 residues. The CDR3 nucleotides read TGTGCCAGCAGACTAGCGGGAGAACAGGCGCAGTTCTTC. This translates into CASRLAGEQAQFF. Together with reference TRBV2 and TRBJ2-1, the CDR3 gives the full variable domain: EPEVTQTPSHQVTQMGQEVILRCVPISNHLYFYWYRQILGQKVEFLVSFYNNEISEKSEIFDDQFSVERPDGSNFTLKIRSTKLEDSAMYFCASRLAGEQAQFFGPGTRLTVL.

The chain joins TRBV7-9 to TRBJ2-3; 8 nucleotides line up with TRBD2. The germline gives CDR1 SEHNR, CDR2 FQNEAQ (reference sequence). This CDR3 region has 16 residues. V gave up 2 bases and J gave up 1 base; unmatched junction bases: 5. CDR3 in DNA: TGTGCCAGCAGCTTACCGGGAGGGGTAGGCACAGATACGCAGTATTTT. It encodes CASSLPGGVGTDTQYF.

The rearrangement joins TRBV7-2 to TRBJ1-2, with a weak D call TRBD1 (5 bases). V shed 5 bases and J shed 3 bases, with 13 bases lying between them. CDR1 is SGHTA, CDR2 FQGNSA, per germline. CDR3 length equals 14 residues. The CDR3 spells CASSPTGEDYGYTF. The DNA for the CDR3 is TGTGCCAGCAGCCCTACGGGGGAGGACTATGGCTACACCTTC.

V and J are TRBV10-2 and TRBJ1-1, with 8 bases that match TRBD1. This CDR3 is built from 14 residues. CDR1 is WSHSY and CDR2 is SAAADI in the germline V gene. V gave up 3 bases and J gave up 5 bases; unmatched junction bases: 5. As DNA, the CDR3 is TGCGCCAGCAGTGAAACAGGGGGGGGAACTGAAGCTTTCTTT. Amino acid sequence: CASSETGGGTEAFF.

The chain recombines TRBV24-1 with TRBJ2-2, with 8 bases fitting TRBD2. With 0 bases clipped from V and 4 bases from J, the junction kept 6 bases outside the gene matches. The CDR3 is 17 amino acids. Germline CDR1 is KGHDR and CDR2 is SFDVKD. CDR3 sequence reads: CATSDLRSGKVTGELFF. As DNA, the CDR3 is TGTGCCACCAGTGATTTGCGTAGCGGGAAAGTCACCGGGGAGCTGTTTTTT.

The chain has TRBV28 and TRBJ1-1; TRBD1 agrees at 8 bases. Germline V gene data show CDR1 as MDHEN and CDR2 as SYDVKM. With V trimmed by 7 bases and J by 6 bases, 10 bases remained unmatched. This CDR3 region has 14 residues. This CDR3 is CASISRTGYPEAFF. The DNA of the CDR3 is TGTGCCAGCATTTCAAGGACAGGGTATCCTGAAGCTTTCTTT.

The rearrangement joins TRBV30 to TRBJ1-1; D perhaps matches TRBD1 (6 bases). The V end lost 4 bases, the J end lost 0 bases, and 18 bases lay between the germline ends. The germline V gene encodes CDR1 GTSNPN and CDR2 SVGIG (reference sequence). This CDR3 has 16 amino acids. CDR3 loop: CAWNRRAGGLNTEAFF. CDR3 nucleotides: TGTGCCTGGAACCGCCGGGCTGGGGGCCTGAACACTGAAGCTTTCTTT.

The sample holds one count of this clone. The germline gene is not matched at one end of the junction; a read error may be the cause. CDR3: CASSLASGRPDTQYF. DNA of the CDR3: TGTGCCAGCAGTTTGGCTAGCGGTCGTCCAGATACGCAGTATTTT. This chain links TRBV5-4 with TRBJ2-3; 7 bases are shared with TRBD2. The CDR3 has 15 amino acids. Per germline, CDR1 SGHNT and CDR2 YYREEE (reference sequence).

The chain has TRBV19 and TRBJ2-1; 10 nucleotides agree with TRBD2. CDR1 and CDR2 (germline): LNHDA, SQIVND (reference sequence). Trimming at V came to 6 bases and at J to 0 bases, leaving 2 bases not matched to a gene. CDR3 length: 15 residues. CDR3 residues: CASRSSGSSYNEQFF. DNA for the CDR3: TGTGCCAGTAGATCTAGCGGGAGCTCCTACAATGAGCAGTTCTTC.

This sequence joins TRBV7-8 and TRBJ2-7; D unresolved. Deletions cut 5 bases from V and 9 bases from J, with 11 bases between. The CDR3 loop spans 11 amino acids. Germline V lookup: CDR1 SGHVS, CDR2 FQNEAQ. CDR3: CASSPGLGQYF. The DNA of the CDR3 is TGTGCCAGCAGCCCCGGTCTAGGGCAGTACTTC.

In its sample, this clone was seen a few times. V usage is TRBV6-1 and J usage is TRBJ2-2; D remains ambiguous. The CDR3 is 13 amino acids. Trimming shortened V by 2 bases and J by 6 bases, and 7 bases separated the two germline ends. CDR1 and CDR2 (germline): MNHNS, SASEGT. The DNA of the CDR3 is TGTGCCAGCAGTGAACACGAGGCCGGGGAGCTGTTTTTT. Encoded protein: CASSEHEAGELFF.

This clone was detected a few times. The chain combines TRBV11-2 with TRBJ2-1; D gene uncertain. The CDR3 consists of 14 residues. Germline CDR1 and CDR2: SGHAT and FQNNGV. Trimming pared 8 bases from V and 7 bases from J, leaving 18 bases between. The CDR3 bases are TGTGCCAGCCAACGTGTGGAGTCCCAGAATGAGCAGTTCTTC. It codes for CASQRVESQNEQFF.

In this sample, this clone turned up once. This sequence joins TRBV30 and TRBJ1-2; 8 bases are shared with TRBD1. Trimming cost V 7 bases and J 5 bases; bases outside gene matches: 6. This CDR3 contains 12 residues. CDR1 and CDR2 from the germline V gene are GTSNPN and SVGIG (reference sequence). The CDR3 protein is CAFSQGGYGYTF. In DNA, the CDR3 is TGTGCCTTCTCACAGGGGGGGTATGGCTACACCTTC.

CDR3 sequence reads: CVSRQREALYNEQFF. For the CDR3, the DNA is TGTGTCTCCCGCCAGCGGGAGGCCCTCTACAATGAGCAGTTCTTC. The chain uses TRBV5-5 and TRBJ2-1; 9 bases align to TRBD2. CDR1 SGHKS and CDR2 YYEKEE come from the germline V gene (reference sequence). CDR3 length equals 15 residues.

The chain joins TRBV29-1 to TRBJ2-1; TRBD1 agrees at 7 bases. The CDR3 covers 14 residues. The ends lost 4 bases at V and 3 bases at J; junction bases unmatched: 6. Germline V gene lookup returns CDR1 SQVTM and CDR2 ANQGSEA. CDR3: CSVADREYYNEQFF. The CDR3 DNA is TGCAGCGTTGCTGACAGGGAGTACTACAATGAGCAGTTCTTC.

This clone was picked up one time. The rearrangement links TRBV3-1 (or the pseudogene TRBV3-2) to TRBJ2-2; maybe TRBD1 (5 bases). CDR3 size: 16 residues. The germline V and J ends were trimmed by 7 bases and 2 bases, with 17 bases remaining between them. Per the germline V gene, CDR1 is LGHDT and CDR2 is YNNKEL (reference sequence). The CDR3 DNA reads TGTGCCAGCACCCCGCAGGGAATAATTAACACCGGGGAGCTGTTTTTT. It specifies CASTPQGIINTGELFF.

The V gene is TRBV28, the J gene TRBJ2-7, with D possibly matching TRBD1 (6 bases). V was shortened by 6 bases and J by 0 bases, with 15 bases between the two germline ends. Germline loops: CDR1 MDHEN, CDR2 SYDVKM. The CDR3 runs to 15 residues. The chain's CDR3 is CASRTGHSSSYEQYF. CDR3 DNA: TGTGCCAGCAGAACGGGACACTCTAGCTCCTACGAGCAGTACTTC. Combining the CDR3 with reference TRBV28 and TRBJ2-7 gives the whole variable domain DVKVTQSSRYLVKRTGEKVFLECVQDMDHENMFWYRQDPGLGLRLIYFSYDVKMKEKGDIPEGYSVSREKKERFSLILESASTNQTSMYLCASRTGHSSSYEQYFGPGTRLTVT.

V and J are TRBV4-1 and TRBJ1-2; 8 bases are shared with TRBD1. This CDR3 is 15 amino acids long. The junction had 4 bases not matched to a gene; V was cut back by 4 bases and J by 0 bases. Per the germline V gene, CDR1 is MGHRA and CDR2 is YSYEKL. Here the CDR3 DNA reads TGCGCCAGCAGCCCGGGGACAGGTGCTAACTATGGCTACACCTTC. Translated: CASSPGTGANYGYTF.

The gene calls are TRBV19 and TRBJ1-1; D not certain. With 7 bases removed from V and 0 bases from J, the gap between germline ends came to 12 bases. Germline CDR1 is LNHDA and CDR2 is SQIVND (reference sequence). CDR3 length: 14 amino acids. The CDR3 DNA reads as TGTGCCAGTAAGCTGGGAGCTTTGAACACTGAAGCTTTCTTT. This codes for CASKLGALNTEAFF.

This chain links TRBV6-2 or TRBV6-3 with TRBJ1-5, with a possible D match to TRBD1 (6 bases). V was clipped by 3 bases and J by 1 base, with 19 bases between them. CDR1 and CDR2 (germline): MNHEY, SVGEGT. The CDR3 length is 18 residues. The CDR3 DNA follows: TGTGCCAGCAGTTATGGGGGCAGGCGCTTGGGGAGCAATCAGCCCCAGCATTTT. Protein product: CASSYGGRRLGSNQPQHF.

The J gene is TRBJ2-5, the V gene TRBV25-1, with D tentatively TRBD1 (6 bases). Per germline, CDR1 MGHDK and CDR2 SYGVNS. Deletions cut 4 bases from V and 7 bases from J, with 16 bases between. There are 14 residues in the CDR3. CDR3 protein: CASSADSLRGTQYF. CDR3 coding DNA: TGTGCCAGCAGTGCGGACAGCCTGAGGGGGACCCAGTACTTC.

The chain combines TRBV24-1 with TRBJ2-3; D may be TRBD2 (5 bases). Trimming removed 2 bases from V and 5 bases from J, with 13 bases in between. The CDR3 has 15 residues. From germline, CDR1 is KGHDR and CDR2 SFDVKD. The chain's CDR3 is CATSDYGERGDTQYF. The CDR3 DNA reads TGTGCCACCAGTGATTATGGGGAACGGGGAGATACGCAGTATTTT.

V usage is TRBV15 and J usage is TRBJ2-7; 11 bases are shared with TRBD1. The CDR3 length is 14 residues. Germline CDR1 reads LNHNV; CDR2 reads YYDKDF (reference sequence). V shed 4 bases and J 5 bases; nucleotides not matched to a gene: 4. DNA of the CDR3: TGTGCCACCAGCACAAGGACAGGGGGCAACGAGCAGTACTTC. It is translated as CATSTRTGGNEQYF.

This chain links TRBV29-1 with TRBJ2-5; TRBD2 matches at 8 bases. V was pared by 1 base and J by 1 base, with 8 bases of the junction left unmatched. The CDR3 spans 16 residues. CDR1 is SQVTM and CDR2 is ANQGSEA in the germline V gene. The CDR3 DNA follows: TGCAGCGTTGAAGGAGTGGGCCGGGAGGGCCAAGAGACCCAGTACTTC. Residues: CSVEGVGREGQETQYF.

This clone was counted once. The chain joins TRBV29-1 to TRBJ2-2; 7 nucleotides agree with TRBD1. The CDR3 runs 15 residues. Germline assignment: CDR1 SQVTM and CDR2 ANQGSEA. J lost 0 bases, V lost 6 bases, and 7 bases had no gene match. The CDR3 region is CSVRTGTANTGELFF. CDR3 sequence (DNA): TGCAGCGTCAGAACCGGGACAGCGAACACCGGGGAGCTGTTTTTT.

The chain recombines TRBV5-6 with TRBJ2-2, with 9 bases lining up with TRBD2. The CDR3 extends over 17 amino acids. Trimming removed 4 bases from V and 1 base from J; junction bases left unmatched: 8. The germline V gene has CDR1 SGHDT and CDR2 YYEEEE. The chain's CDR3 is CASSLRLAGKNTGELFF. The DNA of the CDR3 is TGTGCCAGCAGCCTCCGGCTAGCGGGAAAGAACACCGGGGAGCTGTTTTTT.

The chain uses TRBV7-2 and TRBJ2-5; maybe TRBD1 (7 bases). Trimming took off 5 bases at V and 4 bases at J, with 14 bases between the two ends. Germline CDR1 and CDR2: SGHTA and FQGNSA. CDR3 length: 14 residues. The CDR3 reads CASSPGGSLETQYF. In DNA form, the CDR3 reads TGTGCCAGCAGCCCAGGGGGGAGCCTAGAGACCCAGTACTTC.

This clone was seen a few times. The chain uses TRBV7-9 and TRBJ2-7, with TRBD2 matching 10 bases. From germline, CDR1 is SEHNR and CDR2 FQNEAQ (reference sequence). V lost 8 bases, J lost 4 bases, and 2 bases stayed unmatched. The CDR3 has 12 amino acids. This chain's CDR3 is CASGLADYEQYF. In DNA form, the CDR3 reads TGTGCCAGCGGACTAGCGGATTACGAGCAGTACTTC.